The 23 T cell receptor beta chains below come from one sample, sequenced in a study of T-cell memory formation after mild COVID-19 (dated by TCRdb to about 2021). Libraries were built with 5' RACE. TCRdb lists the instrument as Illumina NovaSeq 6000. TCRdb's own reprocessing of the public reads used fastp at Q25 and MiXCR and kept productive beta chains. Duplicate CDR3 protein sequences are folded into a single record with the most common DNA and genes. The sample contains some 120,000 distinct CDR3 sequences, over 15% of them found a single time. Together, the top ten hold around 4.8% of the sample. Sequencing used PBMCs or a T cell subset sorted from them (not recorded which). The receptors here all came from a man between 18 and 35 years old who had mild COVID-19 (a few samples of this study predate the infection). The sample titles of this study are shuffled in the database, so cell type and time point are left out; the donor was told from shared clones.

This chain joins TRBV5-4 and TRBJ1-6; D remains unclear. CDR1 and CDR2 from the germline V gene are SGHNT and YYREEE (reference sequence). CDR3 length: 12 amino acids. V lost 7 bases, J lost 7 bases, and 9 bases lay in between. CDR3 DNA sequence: TGTGCCAGCGGAACTCCGAATTCACCCCTCCACTTT. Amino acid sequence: CASGTPNSPLHF.

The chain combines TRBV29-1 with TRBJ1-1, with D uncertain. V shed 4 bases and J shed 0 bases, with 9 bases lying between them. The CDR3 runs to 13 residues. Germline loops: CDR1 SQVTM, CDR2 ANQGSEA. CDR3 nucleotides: TGCAGCGTTGGAGGGTCCCTGAACACTGAAGCTTTCTTT. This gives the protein CSVGGSLNTEAFF.

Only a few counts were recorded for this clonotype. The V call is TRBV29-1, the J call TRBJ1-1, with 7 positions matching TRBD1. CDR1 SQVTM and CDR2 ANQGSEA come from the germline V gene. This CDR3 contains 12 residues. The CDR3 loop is CSGRQGNTEAFF. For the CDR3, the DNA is TGCAGTGGACGACAGGGAAACACTGAAGCTTTCTTT. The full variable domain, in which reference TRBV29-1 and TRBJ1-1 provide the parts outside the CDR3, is SAVISQKPSRDICQRGTSLTIQCQVDSQVTMMFWYRQQPGQSLTLIATANQGSEATYESGFVIDKFPISRPNLTFSTLTVSNMSPEDSSIYLCSGRQGNTEAFFGQGTRLTVV.

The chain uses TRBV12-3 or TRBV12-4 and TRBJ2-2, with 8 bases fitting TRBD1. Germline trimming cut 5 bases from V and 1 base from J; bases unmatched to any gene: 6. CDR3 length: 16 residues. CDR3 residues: CASSHQGAWNTGELFF. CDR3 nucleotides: TGTGCCAGCAGTCATCAGGGGGCTTGGAACACCGGGGAGCTGTTTTTT.

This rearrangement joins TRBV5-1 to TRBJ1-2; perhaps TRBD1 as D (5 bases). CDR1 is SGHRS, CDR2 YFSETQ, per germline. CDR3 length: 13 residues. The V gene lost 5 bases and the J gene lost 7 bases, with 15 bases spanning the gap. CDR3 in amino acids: CASREGLKSGYTF. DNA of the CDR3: TGCGCCAGCAGAGAGGGACTGAAGAGTGGCTACACCTTC.

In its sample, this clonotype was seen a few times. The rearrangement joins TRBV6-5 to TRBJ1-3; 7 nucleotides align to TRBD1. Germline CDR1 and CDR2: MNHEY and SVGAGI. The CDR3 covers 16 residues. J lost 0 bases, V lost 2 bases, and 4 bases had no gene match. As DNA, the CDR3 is TGTGCCAGCAGTTACACGGACAGGACCTCTGGAAACACCATATATTTT. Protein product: CASSYTDRTSGNTIYF.

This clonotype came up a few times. The CDR3 sequence: CATTGDGYFSTDTQYF. CDR3 coding DNA: TGCGCCACCACCGGGGACGGGTACTTCAGCACAGATACGCAGTATTTT. V usage is TRBV4-1 and J usage is TRBJ2-3; TRBD1 or TRBD2 may be the D gene (5 bases each). V was trimmed by 10 bases and J by 0 bases, leaving 20 bases between them. This CDR3 is 16 amino acids long. Germline CDR1 MGHRA, CDR2 YSYEKL.

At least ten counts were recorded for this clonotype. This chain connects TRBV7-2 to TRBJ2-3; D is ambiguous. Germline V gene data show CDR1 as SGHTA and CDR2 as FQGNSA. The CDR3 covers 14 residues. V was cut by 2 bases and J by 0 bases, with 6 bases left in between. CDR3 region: CASSLRLSTDTQYF. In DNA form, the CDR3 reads TGTGCCAGCAGCTTAAGGCTTAGCACAGATACGCAGTATTTT.

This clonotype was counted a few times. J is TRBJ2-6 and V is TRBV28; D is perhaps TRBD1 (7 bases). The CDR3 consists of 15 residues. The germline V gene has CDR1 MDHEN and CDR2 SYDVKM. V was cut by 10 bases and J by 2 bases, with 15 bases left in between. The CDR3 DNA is TGTGCCATTACTCGCAGGGGGGCTGGGGCCAACGTCCTGACTTTC. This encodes CAITRRGAGANVLTF. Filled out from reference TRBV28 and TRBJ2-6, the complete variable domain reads DVKVTQSSRYLVKRTGEKVFLECVQDMDHENMFWYRQDPGLGLRLIYFSYDVKMKEKGDIPEGYSVSREKKERFSLILESASTNQTSMYLCAITRRGAGANVLTFGAGSRLTVL.

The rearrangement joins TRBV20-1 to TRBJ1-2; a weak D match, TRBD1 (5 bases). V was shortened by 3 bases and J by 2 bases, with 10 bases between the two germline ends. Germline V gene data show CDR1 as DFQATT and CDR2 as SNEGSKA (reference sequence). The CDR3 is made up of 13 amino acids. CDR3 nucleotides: TGCAGTGCTAGGTGGGCAGGGAACTATGGCTACACCTTC. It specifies CSARWAGNYGYTF.

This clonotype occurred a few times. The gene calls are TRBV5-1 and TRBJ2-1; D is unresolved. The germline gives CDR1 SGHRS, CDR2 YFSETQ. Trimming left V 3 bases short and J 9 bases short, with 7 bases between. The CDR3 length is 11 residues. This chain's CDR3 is CASSSWTEQFF. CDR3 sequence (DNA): TGCGCCAGCAGCTCTTGGACTGAGCAGTTCTTC.

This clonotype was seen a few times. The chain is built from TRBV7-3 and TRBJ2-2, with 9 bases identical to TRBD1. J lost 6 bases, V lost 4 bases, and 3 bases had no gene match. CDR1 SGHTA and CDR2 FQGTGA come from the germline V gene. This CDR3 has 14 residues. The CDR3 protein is CASSSRTGAGELFF. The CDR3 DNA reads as TGTGCCAGCAGCTCAAGGACAGGGGCCGGGGAGCTGTTTTTT.

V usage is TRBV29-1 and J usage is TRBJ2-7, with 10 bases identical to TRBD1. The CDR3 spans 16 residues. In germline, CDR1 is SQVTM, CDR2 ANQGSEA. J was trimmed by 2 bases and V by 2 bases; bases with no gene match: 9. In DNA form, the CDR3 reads TGCAGCGTTGAACAGGGGGACAGGGGAGCTACCTACGAGCAGTACTTC. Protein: CSVEQGDRGATYEQYF.

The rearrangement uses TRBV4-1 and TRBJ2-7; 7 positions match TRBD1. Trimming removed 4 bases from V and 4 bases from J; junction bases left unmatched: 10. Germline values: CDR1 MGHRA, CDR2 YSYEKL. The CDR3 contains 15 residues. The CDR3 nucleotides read TGCGCCAGCAGCCGGGACAGCCTCGTAACATACGAGCAGTACTTC. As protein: CASSRDSLVTYEQYF.

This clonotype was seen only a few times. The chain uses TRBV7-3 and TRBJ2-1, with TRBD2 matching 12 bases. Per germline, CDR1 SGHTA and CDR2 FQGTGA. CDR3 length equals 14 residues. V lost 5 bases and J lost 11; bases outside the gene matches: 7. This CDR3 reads CASSLAGGPTQQFF. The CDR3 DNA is TGTGCCAGCAGCCTAGCGGGGGGGCCTACCCAGCAGTTCTTC.

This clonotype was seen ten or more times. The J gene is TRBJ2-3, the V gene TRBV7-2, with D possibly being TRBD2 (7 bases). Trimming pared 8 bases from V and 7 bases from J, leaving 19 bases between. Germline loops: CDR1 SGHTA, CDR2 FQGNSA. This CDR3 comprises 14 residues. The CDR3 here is CASASPGGGNTQYF. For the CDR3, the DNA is TGTGCCAGCGCCTCACCGGGGGGCGGAAATACGCAGTATTTT.

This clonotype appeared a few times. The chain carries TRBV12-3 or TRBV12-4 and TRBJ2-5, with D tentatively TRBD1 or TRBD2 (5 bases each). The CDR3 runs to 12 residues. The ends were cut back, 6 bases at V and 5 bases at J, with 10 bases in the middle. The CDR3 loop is CASSGWGETQYF. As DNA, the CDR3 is TGTGCCAGCAGCGGGTGGGGGGAGACCCAGTACTTC.

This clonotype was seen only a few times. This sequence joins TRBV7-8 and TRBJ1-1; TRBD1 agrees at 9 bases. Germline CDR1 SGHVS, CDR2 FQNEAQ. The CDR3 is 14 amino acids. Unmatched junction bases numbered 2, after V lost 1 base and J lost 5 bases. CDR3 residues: CASSLVDRGTEAFF. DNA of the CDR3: TGTGCCAGCAGCTTAGTGGACAGGGGTACTGAAGCTTTCTTT.

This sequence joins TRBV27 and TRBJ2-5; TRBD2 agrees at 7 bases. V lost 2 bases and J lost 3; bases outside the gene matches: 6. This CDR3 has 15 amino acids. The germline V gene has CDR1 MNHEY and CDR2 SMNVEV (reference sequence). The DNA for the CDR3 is TGTGCCAGCAGTTTAAGAGCGGGGACCAAAGAGACCCAGTACTTC. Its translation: CASSLRAGTKETQYF.

The chain's CDR3 is CATSGTSGGLTRRQFF. In DNA, the CDR3 is TGTGCCACCAGTGGGACTAGCGGGGGGCTCACCCGGAGGCAGTTCTTC. The chain couples TRBV24-1 to TRBJ2-1; 14 bases map to TRBD2. After removal of 5 bases from V and 12 bases from J, the junction contained 11 bases not matched to a gene. Germline V gene sequence: CDR1 KGHDR, CDR2 SFDVKD. The CDR3 extends over 16 amino acids.

The CDR3 region is CASSPRTTVNEQFF. CDR3 nucleotide sequence: TGTGCCAGCTCACCACGGACTACGGTCAATGAGCAGTTCTTC. This chain links TRBV18 with TRBJ2-1, with D possibly matching TRBD2 (6 bases). Germline CDR1 reads KGHSH; CDR2 reads LQKENI. V lost 1 base to trimming and J lost 6 bases, with 10 bases between them. The CDR3 runs to 14 residues.

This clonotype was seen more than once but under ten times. CDR3 bases: TGCGCCAGCAGCTCGGACACCGGGTACGAGCAGTACGTC. Its protein product is CASSSDTGYEQYV. This chain connects TRBV5-1 to TRBJ2-7; a possible D gene is TRBD1 (5 bases). The CDR3 has 13 amino acids. In germline, CDR1 is SGHRS, CDR2 YFSETQ. With 3 bases removed from V and 4 bases from J, the gap between germline ends came to 11 bases.

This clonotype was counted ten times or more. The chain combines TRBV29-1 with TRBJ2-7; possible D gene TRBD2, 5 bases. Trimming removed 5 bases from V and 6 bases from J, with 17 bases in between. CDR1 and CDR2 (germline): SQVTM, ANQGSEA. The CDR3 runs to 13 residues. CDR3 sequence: CSVRVRVLGEQYV. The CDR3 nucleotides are TGCAGCGTTCGGGTGCGGGTCCTCGGCGAGCAGTACGTC.